The clone carrying this TCR beta chain was detected many times. Its antigen is not known. This entry is derived from a study of molecular identifiers for immune sequencing clone quantification. Study context: Replicate experiments divided RNA from around 20,000 or 100,000 naive CD8 cells into five parts and sequenced four.

Findings of the study overall: Effector cells kept over 98% of their molecules in clones above 20 RNA copies, while naive cells kept under 1% there.

As previously described, bulk TCR libraries were made using listed TCR primers. TCRdb called the PCR reads again in MiXCR, with one record for every CDR3 protein. The sample has roughly 50,000 distinct CDR3 sequences, about 25% seen once. Germline CDR1 LGHDT, CDR2 YNNKEL (reference sequence). V lost 4 bases, J lost 4 bases, and 5 bases stayed unmatched. The CDR3 totals 15 residues. Naive CD8 T cells were sorted, and the gate applied was CD8+CD4-CCR7+CD45RA+. The receptor was isolated from a human donor in good health. Some libraries in this study had Jurkat cell RNA spiked in. The source material was naive CD8+ T cells from blood, with Jurkat cell RNA spiked in. As to subset: FACS-sorted CD8+CD4-CCR7+CD45RA+ naive T cells. J is TRBJ2-2 and V is TRBV3-1; 8 positions agree with TRBD2. The CDR3 DNA reads as TGTGCCAGCAGCCCCCCTAGCGGGTTCACCGGGGAGCTGTTTTTT. It codes for CASSPPSGFTGELFF.